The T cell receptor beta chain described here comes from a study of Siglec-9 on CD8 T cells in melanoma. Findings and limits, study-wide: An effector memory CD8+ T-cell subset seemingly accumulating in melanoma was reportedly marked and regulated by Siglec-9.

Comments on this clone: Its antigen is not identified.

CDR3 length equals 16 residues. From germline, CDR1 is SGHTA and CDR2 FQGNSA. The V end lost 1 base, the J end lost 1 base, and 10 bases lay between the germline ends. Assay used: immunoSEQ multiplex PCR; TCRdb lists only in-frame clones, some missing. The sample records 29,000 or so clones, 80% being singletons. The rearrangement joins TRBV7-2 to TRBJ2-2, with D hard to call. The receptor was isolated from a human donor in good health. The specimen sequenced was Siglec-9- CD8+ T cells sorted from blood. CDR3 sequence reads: CASSLDSLLNTGELFF. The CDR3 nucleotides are TGTGCCAGCAGCTTAGACTCCCTTTTGAACACCGGGGAGCTGTTTTTT.